The TCR beta chain under discussion was sequenced for a study of circulating tumor DNA in untreated peripheral T-cell lymphoma. The germline V gene encodes CDR1 GTSNPN and CDR2 SVGIG (reference sequence). CDR3 length: 12 residues. V was trimmed by 7 bases and J by 3 bases, leaving 13 bases between them. Measured with immunoSEQ multiplex PCR; TCRdb has only the in-frame clones, and not every one. The sample holds approximately 8,900 clones, 82% seen once. The sequence came from a human donor with peripheral T-cell lymphoma. Sequences were obtained from tumor tissue. This chain connects TRBV30 to TRBJ2-7; TRBD1 is a possible D gene (6 bases). CDR3 nucleotide sequence: TGTGCCTCCGCCGGGACACACTACGAGCAGTACTTC. It encodes CASAGTHYEQYF.